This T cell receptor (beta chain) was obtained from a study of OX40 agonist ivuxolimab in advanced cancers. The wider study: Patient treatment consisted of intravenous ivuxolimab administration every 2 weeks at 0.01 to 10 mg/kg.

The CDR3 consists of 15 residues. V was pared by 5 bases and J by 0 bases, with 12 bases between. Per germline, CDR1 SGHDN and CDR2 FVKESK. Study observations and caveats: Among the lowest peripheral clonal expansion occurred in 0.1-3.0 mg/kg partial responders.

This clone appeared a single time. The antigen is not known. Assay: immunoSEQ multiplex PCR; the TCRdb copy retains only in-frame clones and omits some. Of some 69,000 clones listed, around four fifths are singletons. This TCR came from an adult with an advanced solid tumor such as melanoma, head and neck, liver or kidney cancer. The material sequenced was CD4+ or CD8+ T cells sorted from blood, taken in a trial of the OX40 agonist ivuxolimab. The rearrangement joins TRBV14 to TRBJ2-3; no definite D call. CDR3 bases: TGTGCCAGCAGCTCCCCGTTTACTAGCACAGATACGCAGTATTTT. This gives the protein CASSSPFTSTDTQYF. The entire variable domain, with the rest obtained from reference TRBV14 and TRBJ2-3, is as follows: EAGVTQFPSHSVIEKGQTVTLRCDPISGHDNLYWYRRVMGKEIKFLLHFVKESKQDESGMPNNRFLAERTGGTYSTLKVQPAELEDSGVYFCASSSPFTSTDTQYFGPGTRLTVL.